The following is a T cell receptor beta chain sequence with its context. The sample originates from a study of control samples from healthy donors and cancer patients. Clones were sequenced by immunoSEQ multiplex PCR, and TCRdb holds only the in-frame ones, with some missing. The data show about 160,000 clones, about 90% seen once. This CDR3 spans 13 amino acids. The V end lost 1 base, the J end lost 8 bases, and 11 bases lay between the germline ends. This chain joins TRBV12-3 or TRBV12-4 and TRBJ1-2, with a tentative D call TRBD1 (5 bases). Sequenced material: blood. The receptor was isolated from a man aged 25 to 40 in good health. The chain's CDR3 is CASSLGQGVGYTF. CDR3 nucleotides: TGTGCCAGCAGTTTAGGTCAGGGAGTGGGCTACACCTTC.